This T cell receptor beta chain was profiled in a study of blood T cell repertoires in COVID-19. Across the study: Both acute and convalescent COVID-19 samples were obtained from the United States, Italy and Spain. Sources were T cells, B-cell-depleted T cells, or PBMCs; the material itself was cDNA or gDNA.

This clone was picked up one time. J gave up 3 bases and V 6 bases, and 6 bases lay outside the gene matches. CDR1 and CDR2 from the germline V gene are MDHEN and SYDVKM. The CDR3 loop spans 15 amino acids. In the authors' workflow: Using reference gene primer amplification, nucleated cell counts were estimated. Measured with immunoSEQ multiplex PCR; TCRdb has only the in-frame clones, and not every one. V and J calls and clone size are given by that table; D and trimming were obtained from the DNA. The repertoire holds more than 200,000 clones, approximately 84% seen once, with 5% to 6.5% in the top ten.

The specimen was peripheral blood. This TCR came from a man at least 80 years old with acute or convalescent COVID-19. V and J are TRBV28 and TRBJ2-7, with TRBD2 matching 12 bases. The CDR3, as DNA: TGTGCCAGCAGCCTAGCGGGGGGGGGCCGCTACGAGCAGTACTTC. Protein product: CASSLAGGGRYEQYF.